Listed below are T cell receptor beta chains from one sample, sequenced in a study of T cell clusters in autoimmune cytopenias. TCRdb re-analyzed the multiplex PCR reads; it lists each CDR3 protein once, without DNA. This sample's table has about 8,800 distinct CDR3 sequences. Sequenced sample: peripheral blood. The receptors here all came from a human donor with an autoimmune cytopenia or autoimmune hepatitis (not recorded which). Each CDR3 is given with its conserved first and last residue. Each record gives: V gene, J gene, clone size, CDR3 protein. For some rows the clone size is stated as once, few or many, or as a class when expanded; others skip it.

TRBV27	TRBJ2-7	medium-sized	CASSTWTTSYSYEQYF
TRBV27	TRBJ2-1	medium-sized	CASSLGGGPAYNEQFF
TRBV5-1	TRBJ1-1	NA	CASSPEMNTEAFF
TRBV27	TRBJ2-1	medium-sized	CASSFREGPRYNEQFF
TRBV20-1	TRBJ2-1	NA	CSASSFLAPFNEQFF
TRBV30	TRBJ2-1	medium-sized	CAFRLAGVSSYNEQFF
TRBV30	TRBJ2-5	medium-sized	CAWSAGVQETQYF
TRBV6-2/TRBV6-3	TRBJ2-2	NA	CASSPLGQGDGELFF
TRBV29-1	TRBJ2-2	medium-sized	CSVVVAGEELFF
TRBV5-1	TRBJ2-1	NA	CASSSQTGVGNEQFF
TRBV6-1	TRBJ2-3	medium-sized	CASSEISGGTDTQYF
TRBV27	TRBJ1-3	NA	CASSLRMGLRNTIYF
TRBV10-1	TRBJ2-2	NA	CASSESTSVLGELFF
TRBV30	TRBJ2-1	medium-sized	CAWSWGSYNEQFF
TRBV13	TRBJ2-7	NA	CASSLGQWGSSYEQYF
TRBV25-1	TRBJ2-7	NA	CASSSLGLNSYEQYF
TRBV12-3/TRBV12-4	TRBJ1-4	medium-sized	CASSLGYRQGKLFF
TRBV6-5	TRBJ1-5	NA	CASSYSPPPGNQPQHF
TRBV12-3/TRBV12-4	TRBJ2-1	NA	CASSRLAGLTPSDEQFF
TRBV27	TRBJ1-5	NA	CASSFGVNNQPQHF
TRBV30	TRBJ2-7	NA	CAWIHFRLGSYEQYF
TRBV19	TRBJ2-7	medium-sized	CASSMTSGSANEQYF
TRBV20-1	TRBJ2-5	NA	CSASEGLPYSYNEQYF
TRBV24-1	TRBJ2-1	NA	CATSDSGQGDHNEQFF
TRBV6-5	TRBJ1-1	NA	CASSYSGRFEAFF
TRBV20-1	TRBJ2-5	NA	CSARDQVAGRQETQYF
TRBV27	TRBJ2-5	NA	CASSLPGLAGEQETQYF
TRBV6-4	TRBJ2-3	NA	CASSFLAVSTDTQYF
TRBV20-1	TRBJ2-7	NA	CSARESTPPYEQYF
TRBV6-2/TRBV6-3	TRBJ2-1	medium-sized	CASSRTPSYNEQFF
TRBV20-1	TRBJ2-7	NA	CSARGTGGFYEQYF
TRBV7-9	TRBJ2-1	NA	CASSLALGLSNEQFF
TRBV5-6	TRBJ1-6	NA	CASSLGASGLSSPLHF
TRBV6-5	TRBJ2-5	NA	CASSWTELQETQYF
TRBV6-5	TRBJ2-7	NA	CASSSFLGSEQYF
TRBV20-1	TRBJ2-1	NA	CSAPPAMSGTSQFF
TRBV24-1	TRBJ1-6	NA	CATSDPGGWGSPLHF
TRBV10-3	TRBJ2-2	NA	CAISEGQASGIRELFF
TRBV30	TRBJ1-5	NA	CAWSPLDNQPQHF
TRBV11-2	TRBJ2-7	NA	CASSLVDQGRNEQYF
TRBV19	TRBJ2-3	medium-sized	CATSPGGDSTDTQYF
TRBV18	TRBJ2-1	medium-sized	CASSRGTGHNNEQFF
TRBV7-2	TRBJ1-1	NA	CASSVDSMNTEAFF
TRBV19	TRBJ1-2	medium-sized	CASSKTGGYGYTF
TRBV20-1	TRBJ2-1	NA	CSARRGGSEQFF
TRBV19	TRBJ2-1	medium-sized	CASTPGWASGSPFYNEQFF
TRBV6-1	TRBJ1-2	medium-sized	CASSEAGGADGYTF
TRBV6-5	TRBJ2-3	medium-sized	CASRAGRAHTDTQYF
TRBV19	TRBJ2-7	NA	CASSYGTVNTEQYF
TRBV20-1	TRBJ1-1	NA	CSARMVENTEAFF
TRBV6-1	TRBJ2-1	NA	CASSDFQAAQNEQFF